One and the same sample provided the 25 T cell receptor beta chains below, sequenced in a study of early T cells in non-severe SARS-CoV-2 infection. TCRdb itself ran the 5' RACE reads through MiXCR, one entry per CDR3 protein. The data show fewer than 30,000 distinct CDR3 sequences, 4% to 6% seen once. The sequencing sample was made of whole blood. The receptors were sampled from an adult who was a healthcare worker with PCR-confirmed SARS-CoV-2 infection or an uninfected control (not recorded which).

This clonotype occurred many times. V and J are TRBV5-1 and TRBJ2-7, with a tentative D call TRBD2 (6 bases). Per the germline V gene, CDR1 is SGHRS and CDR2 is YFSETQ. CDR3 length: 12 residues. V was shortened by 5 bases and J by 5 bases, with 11 bases between the two germline ends. The chain's CDR3 is CASRGGSNEQYF. DNA of the CDR3: TGCGCCAGCAGGGGAGGAAGTAACGAGCAGTACTTC.

The chain joins TRBV6-6 to TRBJ1-2; TRBD1 is a possible D gene (5 bases). CDR1 and CDR2 (germline): MNHNY, SVGAGI (reference sequence). V lost 5 bases and J lost 8, with 15 bases in between. This CDR3 has 13 residues. The CDR3: CASSTSGSKGYTF. CDR3 bases: TGTGCCAGCAGTACATCAGGGAGCAAAGGCTACACCTTC.

The chain has TRBV19 and TRBJ2-3, with 9 bases lining up with TRBD2. In germline, CDR1 is LNHDA, CDR2 SQIVND (reference sequence). This CDR3 is 16 amino acids long. V gave up 3 bases and J gave up 5 bases; unmatched junction bases: 9. In DNA, the CDR3 is TGTGCCAGTAGTATCTTGGCGGGGGGGCGGATAGATACGCAGTATTTT. Its translation is CASSILAGGRIDTQYF.

At least ten counts were recorded for this clonotype. The chain couples TRBV10-3 to TRBJ2-7, with TRBD1 matching over 7 bases. The junction had 9 bases not matched to a gene; V was cut back by 6 bases and J by 4 bases. Per germline, CDR1 ENHRY and CDR2 SYGVKD. This CDR3 is 14 amino acids long. CDR3 loop: CAISALDRAYEQYF. The CDR3 nucleotides read TGTGCCATCAGCGCCCTTGACAGGGCATACGAGCAGTACTTC.

This clonotype came up many times. J is TRBJ1-2 and V is TRBV2; TRBD1 is a possible D gene (5 bases). Germline loops: CDR1 SNHLY, CDR2 FYNNEI. The CDR3 loop spans 13 amino acids. Trimming shortened V by 3 bases and J by 2 bases, and 7 bases separated the two germline ends. The CDR3 region has the DNA TGTGCCAGCAGTGAGACAGAGAACTATGGCTACACCTTC. It encodes CASSETENYGYTF.

There are many counts of this clonotype. The rearrangement joins TRBV12-3 or TRBV12-4 to TRBJ1-1; D gene unclear. Trimming took 7 bases from V and 1 from J, leaving 13 bases between them. The CDR3 extends over 14 amino acids. This CDR3 is CASTPRRTNTEAFF. The DNA for the CDR3 is TGTGCCAGCACCCCTCGACGGACGAACACTGAAGCTTTCTTT.

The genes are TRBV12-3 or TRBV12-4 and TRBJ2-7; 8 nucleotides align to TRBD2. The length of the CDR3 is 16 residues. Germline trimming cut 4 bases from V and 6 bases from J; bases unmatched to any gene: 14. CDR3 in DNA: TGTGCCAGCAGTTACCCCGGGGGGGAGTCTCACGGCGAGCAGTACTTC. Its protein product is CASSYPGGESHGEQYF.

J is TRBJ1-4 and V is TRBV18; D call uncertain. CDR3 length: 15 residues. CDR1 is KGHSH, CDR2 LQKENI, per germline. The V and J ends lost 2 bases and 5 bases respectively, with 12 bases between them. The CDR3 DNA reads as TGTGCCAGCTCACCAGAAGTTTCACTCAATGAAAAACTGTTTTTT. Residues: CASSPEVSLNEKLFF.

The table lists this clonotype with many counts. V is TRBV6-1 and J is TRBJ1-1; D is ambiguous. V was shortened by 5 bases and J by 2 bases, with 6 bases between the two germline ends. Germline CDR1 MNHNS, CDR2 SASEGT. This CDR3 comprises 12 residues. CDR3 loop: CASSRVNTEAFF. The CDR3 DNA follows: TGTGCCAGCAGTCGGGTAAACACTGAAGCTTTCTTT.

V usage is TRBV6-6 and J usage is TRBJ2-1; 8 bases align to TRBD2. There are 18 residues in the CDR3. In germline, CDR1 is MNHNY, CDR2 SVGAGI (reference sequence). J gave up 1 base and V 2 bases, and 10 bases lay outside the gene matches. The CDR3 protein is CASSYPGLAPRSYNEQFF. CDR3 bases: TGTGCCAGCAGTTACCCTGGACTAGCCCCTCGGTCCTACAATGAGCAGTTCTTC.

This clonotype was counted ten times or more. The chain is built from TRBV2 and TRBJ1-2; D is unresolved. Trimming took 2 bases from V and 5 from J, leaving 12 bases between them. There are 14 residues in the CDR3. Germline loops: CDR1 SNHLY, CDR2 FYNNEI. The CDR3 reads CASSESRDPYGYTF. CDR3 bases: TGTGCCAGCAGTGAATCGAGGGATCCATATGGCTACACCTTC.

The sample holds many counts of this clonotype. V is TRBV6-2 or TRBV6-3 and J is TRBJ1-5, with D possibly being TRBD1 (6 bases). CDR1 and CDR2 from the germline V gene are MNHEY and SVGEGT. With 2 bases removed from V and 0 bases from J, the gap between germline ends came to 11 bases. CDR3 length equals 16 residues. CDR3: CASSYLRTDSNQPQHF. The CDR3 bases are TGTGCCAGCAGTTACCTCCGGACAGATAGCAATCAGCCCCAGCATTTT.

This clonotype was seen at least ten times. The V and J genes are TRBV20-1 and TRBJ2-5, with D perhaps matching TRBD2 (5 bases). CDR1 DFQATT and CDR2 SNEGSKA come from the germline V gene (reference sequence). V dropped 3 bases and J dropped 1 base, with 9 bases sitting between them. CDR3 size: 13 residues. The CDR3 DNA reads as TGCAGTGCTAGTGGACTTTTCCAAGAGACCCAGTACTTC. Encoded protein: CSASGLFQETQYF.

Many counts were recorded for this clonotype. V gene TRBV19 combines with J gene TRBJ1-2, with a possible D match to TRBD1 (5 bases). Germline V gene sequence: CDR1 LNHDA, CDR2 SQIVND (reference sequence). The CDR3 is 14 amino acids. Trimming stripped 5 bases from V and 6 bases from J, with 16 bases between. The CDR3: CASSSGPGLNGYTF. CDR3 in DNA: TGTGCCAGTAGTTCGGGACCGGGACTTAATGGCTACACCTTC.

By frequency in the sample, this clonotype is medium-sized. V usage is TRBV5-4 and J usage is TRBJ2-3; D is possibly TRBD2 (5 bases). CDR1 SGHNT and CDR2 YYREEE come from the germline V gene (reference sequence). V was shortened by 4 bases and J by 4 bases, with 10 bases between the two germline ends. This CDR3 is built from 13 residues. Written as DNA, the CDR3 is TGTGCCAGCAGCAGGGTCGGGGCAGATACGCAGTATTTT. This codes for CASSRVGADTQYF.

This clonotype has ten or more counts. The rearrangement links TRBV12-3 or TRBV12-4 to TRBJ1-2; D is undetermined. V gave up 3 bases and J gave up 1 base, with 9 bases separating them. CDR3 length: 14 amino acids. CDR3 coding DNA: TGTGCCAGCAGTTTTAAGCGTCTTAACTATGGCTACACCTTC. Protein product: CASSFKRLNYGYTF.

This clonotype is medium-sized. The gene calls are TRBV7-7 and TRBJ2-1; TRBD2 aligns across 11 bases. Per the germline V gene, CDR1 is SSHAT and CDR2 is FNYEAQ (reference sequence). The CDR3 consists of 15 residues. Unmatched junction bases numbered 7, after V lost 5 bases and J lost 7 bases. The CDR3 loop is CASSIIAGGPNEQFF. CDR3 in DNA: TGTGCCAGCAGCATAATAGCGGGGGGGCCAAATGAGCAGTTCTTC.

The CDR3 sequence: CASSLASGGIITDTQYF. In DNA form, the CDR3 reads TGTGCCAGCAGCCTCGCTAGCGGGGGGATCATCACAGATACGCAGTATTTT. The V gene is TRBV7-9, the J gene TRBJ2-3, with 11 bases fitting TRBD2. Germline assignment: CDR1 SEHNR and CDR2 FQNEAQ (reference sequence). CDR3 length: 17 residues. Trimming at V came to 5 bases and at J to 2 bases, leaving 9 bases not matched to a gene.

The chain joins TRBV3-1 to TRBJ1-1; D might be TRBD1 (6 bases). CDR3 length: 10 amino acids. V was pared by 3 bases and J by 10 bases, with 6 bases between. CDR1 is LGHDT, CDR2 YNNKEL, per germline (reference sequence). The CDR3 coding sequence is TGTGCCAGCAGCCAGGGGGCAGCTTTCTTT. Protein: CASSQGAAFF. Variable domain in full (rest from reference TRBV3-1 and TRBJ1-1): DTAVSQTPKYLVTQMGNDKSIKCEQNLGHDTMYWYKQDSKKFLKIMFSYNNKELIINETVPNRFSPKSPDKAHLNLHINSLELGDSAVYFCASSQGAAFFGQGTRLTVV.

This clonotype was seen ten or more times. The genes are TRBV20-1 and TRBJ1-1; a possible D gene is TRBD1 (5 bases). Trimming stripped 5 bases from V and 7 bases from J, with 14 bases between. The V gene's germline CDR1 is DFQATT and CDR2 SNEGSKA (reference sequence). The CDR3 covers 12 residues. DNA for the CDR3: TGCAGTGCTGAAGGGGCGAGGGATGAAGCTTTCTTT. This gives the protein CSAEGARDEAFF.

The genes are TRBV6-6 and TRBJ2-3, with 7 bases lining up with TRBD1. Trimming cost V 2 bases and J 5 bases; bases outside gene matches: 7. CDR3 length: 15 residues. Germline CDR1 is MNHNY and CDR2 is SVGAGI (reference sequence). This CDR3 is CASSYQETGIDTQYF. The CDR3 DNA is TGTGCCAGCAGTTACCAAGAGACAGGGATAGATACGCAGTATTTT.

This clonotype came up a few times. The rearrangement joins TRBV18 to TRBJ2-5; D unclear. CDR1 is KGHSH, CDR2 LQKENI, per germline. The CDR3 is 12 residues long. Trimming removed 2 bases from V and 5 bases from J, with 6 bases in between. CDR3: CASSPSAETQYF. The CDR3 DNA reads TGTGCCAGCTCACCAAGTGCGGAGACCCAGTACTTC. The full variable domain, rest sourced from reference TRBV18 and TRBJ2-5, is NAGVMQNPRHLVRRRGQEARLRCSPMKGHSHVYWYRQLPEEGLKFMVYLQKENIIDESGMPKERFSAEFPKEGPSILRIQQVVRGDSAAYFCASSPSAETQYFGPGTRLLVL.

By share of the sample, this clonotype is medium-sized. The chain employs TRBV29-1 and TRBJ2-2, with 8 nucleotides matching TRBD1. Germline V gene lookup returns CDR1 SQVTM and CDR2 ANQGSEA. This CDR3 is 16 amino acids long. J gave up 0 bases and V 6 bases, and 9 bases lay outside the gene matches. CDR3 in amino acids: CSVDTGGPTNTGELFF. CDR3 coding DNA: TGCAGCGTGGACACAGGGGGACCAACGAACACCGGGGAGCTGTTTTTT.

This clonotype showed up many times. This chain connects TRBV6-6 to TRBJ2-3; 8 bases are shared with TRBD1. CDR1 MNHNY and CDR2 SVGAGI come from the germline V gene (reference sequence). The CDR3 runs to 15 residues. The J segment lost 2 bases and the V segment lost 4 bases, leaving 5 bases of the junction unmatched. For the CDR3, the DNA is TGTGCCAGCAGTTTCGGACAGGGCACCACAGATACGCAGTATTTT. It specifies CASSFGQGTTDTQYF.

This clonotype was detected many times. CDR3 region: CSASQGAYSPLHF. DNA for the CDR3: TGCAGTGCTAGCCAGGGGGCTTATTCACCCCTCCACTTT. The V call is TRBV20-1, the J call TRBJ1-6, with 8 nucleotides matching TRBD1. Germline V gene data show CDR1 as DFQATT and CDR2 as SNEGSKA (reference sequence). V dropped 3 bases and J dropped 8; count of bases not matched to a gene: 3. The CDR3 has 13 residues.